Below, 28 T cell receptor beta chains from the same sample are listed, as sequenced in a study of early T cells in non-severe SARS-CoV-2 infection. TCRdb independently ran MiXCR on the 5' RACE reads; one entry per CDR3 protein. The sample consists of 25,000 to 30,000 distinct CDR3 sequences, 5.5% to 7.5% of them appearing once. This specimen was whole blood, taken at baseline. These receptor sequences come from an adult who was a healthcare worker with PCR-confirmed SARS-CoV-2 infection or an uninfected control (not recorded which).

This clonotype was detected many times. The chain combines TRBV27 with TRBJ2-2; D gene uncertain. CDR3 length: 14 amino acids. The germline gives CDR1 MNHEY, CDR2 SMNVEV (reference sequence). Between the trimmed V and J ends, which lost 6 bases and 3 bases, there was a span of 11 bases. The CDR3 loop is CASRPLTYTGELFF. The CDR3 DNA is TGTGCCAGCAGACCCCTCACCTACACCGGGGAGCTGTTTTTT.

At least ten counts were recorded for this clonotype. CDR3 nucleotides: TGTGCCAGCAGCTCCAGGACAGGGCCCTACGAGCAGTACTTC. This gives the protein CASSSRTGPYEQYF. The chain has TRBV3-1 and TRBJ2-7; 8 bases are a match to TRBD1. Germline trimming cut 5 bases from V and 2 bases from J; bases unmatched to any gene: 5. The CDR3 runs 14 residues. CDR1 and CDR2 (germline): LGHDT, YNNKEL (reference sequence).

This clonotype was counted only a few times. V usage is TRBV19 and J usage is TRBJ2-7, with 7 nucleotides matching TRBD1. Looked up from germline, CDR1 is LNHDA and CDR2 is SQIVND (reference sequence). V shed 5 bases and J 1 base; nucleotides not matched to a gene: 2. The CDR3 sequence is 13 residues long. CDR3 region: CASSDRVSYEQYF. CDR3 coding DNA: TGTGCCAGTAGTGACAGGGTGTCCTACGAGCAGTACTTC. Full variable domain (remainder filled in from reference TRBV19 and TRBJ2-7): DGGITQSPKYLFRKEGQNVTLSCEQNLNHDAMYWYRQDPGQGLRLIYYSQIVNDFQKGDIAEGYSVSREKKESFPLTVTSAQKNPTAFYLCASSDRVSYEQYFGPGTRLTVT.

This clonotype was recorded at least ten times. The chain links TRBV2 to TRBJ1-4, with TRBD1 as a possible D gene (6 bases). Trimming took off 6 bases at V and 5 bases at J, with 16 bases between the two ends. The CDR3 runs 15 residues. The germline V gene encodes CDR1 SNHLY and CDR2 FYNNEI. The CDR3 DNA follows: TGTGCCAGCAGGGACGGACAGCGGTACAATGAAAAACTGTTTTTT. Protein product: CASRDGQRYNEKLFF. Full variable domain (remainder filled in from reference TRBV2 and TRBJ1-4): EPEVTQTPSHQVTQMGQEVILRCVPISNHLYFYWYRQILGQKVEFLVSFYNNEISEKSEIFDDQFSVERPDGSNFTLKIRSTKLEDSAMYFCASRDGQRYNEKLFFGSGTQLSVL.

This sequence joins TRBV12-3 or TRBV12-4 and TRBJ2-5; perhaps TRBD2 as D (7 bases). This CDR3 spans 13 amino acids. The V gene lost 1 base and the J gene lost 7 bases, with 10 bases spanning the gap. The DNA of the CDR3 is TGTGCCAGCAGTTTAGAAAGGGGGGGGACCCAGTACTTC. Amino acid sequence: CASSLERGGTQYF.

This clonotype appeared many times. This chain joins TRBV30 and TRBJ1-3; TRBD1 agrees at 9 bases. V lost 5 bases to trimming and J lost 9 bases; unmatched junction nucleotides: 11. Per germline, CDR1 GTSNPN and CDR2 SVGIG (reference sequence). There are 14 residues in the CDR3. The CDR3 bases are TGTGCCTGGCACAGGGGGCAGACAGAGGGCACCATATATTTT. Protein: CAWHRGQTEGTIYF. Complete variable domain (other parts from reference TRBV30 and TRBJ1-3): SQTIHQWPATLVQPVGSPLSLECTVEGTSNPNLYWYRQAAGRGLQLLFYSVGIGQISSEVPQNLSASRPQDRQFILSSKKLLLSDSGFYLCAWHRGQTEGTIYFGEGSWLTVV.

This clonotype was counted a few times. This chain uses TRBV30 with TRBJ2-2; TRBD2 might be the D (5 bases). Between the trimmed V and J ends, which lost 5 bases and 2 bases, there was a span of 9 bases. The CDR3 runs to 13 residues. Germline CDR1 reads GTSNPN; CDR2 reads SVGIG (reference sequence). CDR3 sequence: CAWAWTNTGELFF. DNA of the CDR3: TGTGCCTGGGCCTGGACTAACACCGGGGAGCTGTTTTTT.

The rearrangement links TRBV5-1 to TRBJ2-6; D assignment may be TRBD1 or TRBD2 (5 bases each). The CDR3 length is 16 residues. From germline, CDR1 is SGHRS and CDR2 YFSETQ. V was cut by 4 bases and J by 1 base, with 12 bases left in between. The CDR3 is CASSNGTLSGANVLTF. CDR3 in DNA: TGCGCCAGCAGCAACGGGACCTTATCTGGGGCCAACGTCCTGACTTTC.

This clonotype was found a few times. This chain uses TRBV6-2 or TRBV6-3 with TRBJ2-2, with TRBD1 identical over 12 bases. The germline gives CDR1 MNHEY, CDR2 SVGEGT. V was pared by 5 bases and J by 6 bases, with 13 bases of the junction left unmatched. The CDR3 length is 18 residues. The CDR3 spells CASSTRDRGRIFAGELFF. In DNA, the CDR3 is TGTGCCAGCAGTACCAGGGACAGGGGGCGCATCTTTGCCGGGGAGCTGTTTTTT.

This clonotype was counted many times. The rearrangement joins TRBV2 to TRBJ1-2; TRBD1 might be the D (5 bases). The CDR3 length is 12 residues. V lost 4 bases, J lost 5 bases, and 8 bases lay in between. The germline V gene encodes CDR1 SNHLY and CDR2 FYNNEI. The CDR3 DNA reads as TGTGCCAGCAGTGCTTCAGGGTATGGCTACACCTTC. Its protein product is CASSASGYGYTF.

This clonotype was counted a few times. The CDR3 loop is CASSRRLGYEQYF. The CDR3 DNA reads as TGTGCCAGCAGCCGCCGACTAGGCTACGAGCAGTACTTC. The rearrangement uses TRBV2 and TRBJ2-7, with D perhaps TRBD2 (6 bases). Germline loops: CDR1 SNHLY, CDR2 FYNNEI. CDR3 size: 13 residues. V was shortened by 6 bases and J by 3 bases, with 12 bases between the two germline ends.

This clonotype was recorded many times. The rearrangement joins TRBV4-3 to TRBJ2-3; 8 nucleotides match TRBD2. The junction had 4 bases not matched to a gene; V was cut back by 3 bases and J by 2 bases. CDR3 length: 15 amino acids. CDR1 LGHNA and CDR2 YSLEER come from the germline V gene. CDR3 DNA sequence: TGCGCCAGCAGCCAGGCGGGGGGCAACACAGATACGCAGTATTTT. Its translation: CASSQAGGNTDTQYF.

Ten or more counts support this clonotype. V gene TRBV28 combines with J gene TRBJ2-1; 11 bases match TRBD2. The CDR3 covers 14 residues. Germline CDR1 reads MDHEN; CDR2 reads SYDVKM. V lost 8 bases, J lost 9 bases, and 9 bases stayed unmatched. For the CDR3, the DNA is TGTGCCAGCTCCCTAGCGGGAGGATCTAGTGAGCAGTTCTTC. Translating it yields CASSLAGGSSEQFF.

This clonotype was picked up many times. This sequence joins TRBV18 and TRBJ2-5; D perhaps matches TRBD2 (6 bases). Germline assignment: CDR1 KGHSH and CDR2 LQKENI. V was clipped by 6 bases and J by 2 bases, with 13 bases between them. CDR3 size: 14 residues. CDR3 sequence (DNA): TGTGCCAGCTCCCTCGTGGGGGGTCAAGAGACCCAGTACTTC. Residues: CASSLVGGQETQYF.

This clonotype occurred many times. The rearrangement links TRBV6-6 to TRBJ2-1, with TRBD2 as a possible D gene (6 bases). Trimming took 2 bases from V and 7 from J, leaving 15 bases between them. Per the germline V gene, CDR1 is MNHNY and CDR2 is SVGAGI (reference sequence). The CDR3 length is 15 residues. CDR3 amino acids: CASSYGGVLGNEQFF. The CDR3 bases are TGTGCCAGCAGTTACGGAGGGGTACTAGGTAATGAGCAGTTCTTC.

This clonotype came up many times. The rearrangement links TRBV6-2 or TRBV6-3 to TRBJ2-2; D possibly corresponds to TRBD2 (5 bases). This CDR3 contains 14 residues. Germline CDR1 MNHEY, CDR2 SVGEGT. Deletions cut 7 bases from V and 5 bases from J, with 14 bases between. The CDR3 DNA follows: TGTGCCAGCACGGGGTCGAGTAGGACCGGGGAGCTGTTTTTT. Translation gives CASTGSSRTGELFF.

This clonotype was observed many times. This chain links TRBV24-1 with TRBJ2-1, with D hard to call. CDR1 and CDR2 (germline): KGHDR, SFDVKD. This CDR3 comprises 13 residues. Trimming pared 6 bases from V and 2 bases from J, leaving 7 bases between. CDR3 sequence (DNA): TGTGCCACCAGTACAGAACCCTACAATGAGCAGTTCTTC. This gives the protein CATSTEPYNEQFF.

The chain has TRBV7-8 and TRBJ2-7, with D possibly matching TRBD2 (6 bases). The CDR3 contains 17 residues. Between the trimmed V and J ends, which lost 5 bases and 5 bases, there was a span of 25 bases. CDR1 is SGHVS, CDR2 FQNEAQ, per germline. DNA for the CDR3: TGTGCCAGCAGCCCGTACGTTCCGGGGGAACGGCGGAACGAGCAGTACTTC. It yields the protein CASSPYVPGERRNEQYF.

This clonotype was observed many times. The V call is TRBV2, the J call TRBJ1-6; D is unresolved. Between the trimmed V and J ends, which lost 3 bases and 11 bases, there was a span of 14 bases. The CDR3 spans 14 residues. Germline CDR1 and CDR2: SNHLY and FYNNEI. CDR3 residues: CASSERHPWAPLHF. CDR3 DNA sequence: TGTGCCAGCAGTGAGCGGCACCCTTGGGCACCCCTCCACTTT.

In this sample, this clonotype turned up many times. The rearrangement uses TRBV28 and TRBJ2-7, with 13 positions matching TRBD2. CDR1 is MDHEN, CDR2 SYDVKM, per germline. This CDR3 region has 15 residues. V shed 5 bases, J shed 7 bases, and the junction held 8 bases outside the gene matches. The CDR3 region has the DNA TGTGCCAGCAGTCCGATGGGACTAGCGGGGCTAGAGCAGTACTTC. As protein: CASSPMGLAGLEQYF.

In its sample, this clonotype was seen a few times. This sequence joins TRBV7-3 and TRBJ1-1; a weak D match, TRBD1 (5 bases). Germline V gene lookup returns CDR1 SGHTA and CDR2 FQGTGA. V lost 3 bases to trimming and J lost 6 bases, with 14 bases between them. This CDR3 spans 14 amino acids. In nucleotides, the CDR3 is TGTGCCAGCAGCTTGACCCCGGGACTGGCTGAAGCTTTCTTT. It yields the protein CASSLTPGLAEAFF. The variable domain in full, completed from reference TRBV7-3 and TRBJ1-1, reads GAGVSQTPSNKVTEKGKYVELRCDPISGHTALYWYRQSLGQGPEFLIYFQGTGAADDSGLPNDRFFAVRPEGSVSTLKIQRTERGDSAVYLCASSLTPGLAEAFFGQGTRLTVV.

Comments on this clonotype: The junction differs from germline at one of its ends, possibly a read error. The chain is built from TRBV7-7 and TRBJ2-3; 7 positions agree with TRBD1. The CDR3 has 18 amino acids. The germline gives CDR1 SSHAT, CDR2 FNYEAQ (reference sequence). As DNA, the CDR3 is TGTGCTAGCAGCTTAGACAGGGTTGTTGAAGTAAGGACAGATACGCAGTATTTT. This sequence encodes CASSLDRVVEVRTDTQYF.

This clonotype has a count of ten or more. The rearrangement joins TRBV19 to TRBJ1-5; no reliable D call. Trimming took off 1 base at V and 1 base at J, with 5 bases between the two ends. CDR3 length equals 14 residues. Per the germline V gene, CDR1 is LNHDA and CDR2 is SQIVND (reference sequence). CDR3 coding DNA: TGTGCCAGTAGTATAGCGGGCAGCAATCAGCCCCAGCATTTT. Its translation is CASSIAGSNQPQHF.

This clonotype showed up many times. The chain employs TRBV29-1 and TRBJ1-1; D not certain. The germline V and J ends were trimmed by 4 bases and 1 base, with 16 bases remaining between them. This CDR3 contains 15 residues. Germline V lookup: CDR1 SQVTM, CDR2 ANQGSEA. This CDR3 is CSVGGHEGKNTEAFF. Here the CDR3 DNA reads TGCAGCGTTGGTGGTCATGAGGGCAAGAACACTGAAGCTTTCTTT.

To note about this clonotype: A junction boundary mismatches the germline segment, possibly from a read error. The genes are TRBV7-2 and TRBJ2-7; no clear D. Germline CDR1 reads SGHTA; CDR2 reads FQGNSA. The CDR3 runs 13 residues. The CDR3 loop reads CASSPGPFYELYF. The CDR3 DNA follows: TGTGCCAGCAGCCCGGGTCCTTTTTACGAGCTGTACTTC.

Many counts were recorded for this clonotype. J is TRBJ1-5 and V is TRBV30, with D possibly TRBD1 on 5 matching bases. CDR1 and CDR2 from the germline V gene are GTSNPN and SVGIG (reference sequence). V was trimmed by 5 bases and J by 3 bases, leaving 11 bases between them. The CDR3 is made up of 13 amino acids. The CDR3: CAWDPGNNQPQHF. The CDR3 DNA reads as TGTGCCTGGGACCCAGGGAACAATCAGCCCCAGCATTTT.

This clonotype showed up many times. The chain uses TRBV9 and TRBJ2-5; TRBD2 agrees at 8 bases. The J segment lost 0 bases and the V segment lost 4 bases, leaving 14 bases of the junction unmatched. The V gene's germline CDR1 is SGDLS and CDR2 YYNGEE. CDR3 length equals 18 residues. The CDR3 DNA follows: TGTGCCAGCAGCCCCCCCTGGCCGGTAGCGGGACACCAAGAGACCCAGTACTTC. Its translation: CASSPPWPVAGHQETQYF.

This clonotype was picked up many times. The CDR3 DNA follows: TGTGCCAGCAGCTTAGCCAGCGGGAGCGAACTTGGTGAGCAGTTCTTC. Its protein is CASSLASGSELGEQFF. The rearrangement uses TRBV7-9 and TRBJ2-1; TRBD2 aligns across 8 bases. Trimming removed 0 bases from V and 9 bases from J; junction bases left unmatched: 10. The CDR3 runs 16 residues. Germline loops: CDR1 SEHNR, CDR2 FQNEAQ (reference sequence).